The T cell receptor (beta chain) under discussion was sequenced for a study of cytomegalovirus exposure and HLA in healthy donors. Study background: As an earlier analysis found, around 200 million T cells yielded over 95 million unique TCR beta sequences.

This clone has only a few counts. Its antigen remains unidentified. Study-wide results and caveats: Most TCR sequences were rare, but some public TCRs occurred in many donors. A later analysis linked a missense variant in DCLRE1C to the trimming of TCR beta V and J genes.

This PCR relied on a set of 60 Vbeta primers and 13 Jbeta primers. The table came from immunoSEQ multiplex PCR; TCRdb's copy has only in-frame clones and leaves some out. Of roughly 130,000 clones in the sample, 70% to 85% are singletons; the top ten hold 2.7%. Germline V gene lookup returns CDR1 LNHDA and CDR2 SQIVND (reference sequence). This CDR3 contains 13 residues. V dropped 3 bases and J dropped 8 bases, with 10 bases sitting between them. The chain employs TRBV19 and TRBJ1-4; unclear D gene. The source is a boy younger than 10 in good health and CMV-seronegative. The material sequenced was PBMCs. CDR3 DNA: TGTGCCAGTAGTATTGGGAGACGGGAAAAACTGTTTTTT. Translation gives CASSIGRREKLFF.